This section outlines one TCR beta chain sequence together with its context. The CDR3 is 14 residues long. V was trimmed by 4 bases and J by 4 bases, leaving 13 bases between them. Germline CDR1 and CDR2: MGHDK and SYGVNS. Data came from immunoSEQ multiplex PCR; TCRdb stores just in-frame clones and leaves some out. The table lists some 150,000 clones, roughly 94% of them singletons. The entry originates in a study of control samples from healthy donors and cancer patients. The sequenced sample was blood. This receptor was identified in a middle-aged man in good health. The genes are TRBV25-1 and TRBJ1-1; no clear D gene. The chain's CDR3 is CASSAVSMGTEAFF. As DNA, the CDR3 is TGTGCCAGCAGTGCCGTTTCCATGGGCACTGAAGCTTTCTTT.